The 3 T cell receptor beta chains presented below share a single source sample, sequenced in a study of blood T cell repertoires in COVID-19. Method: immunoSEQ multiplex PCR; TCRdb's copy keeps in-frame clones and lacks some. Found here are tens of thousands of clones, around 82% of them singletons; the top ten hold about 16%. The specimen sequenced was peripheral blood. These receptors were taken from an elderly man with active COVID-19.

This clone turned up a few times. The chain links TRBV28 to TRBJ2-7; TRBD2 is a possible D gene (6 bases). The CDR3 covers 12 residues. Germline CDR1 and CDR2: MDHEN and SYDVKM. The V end was cut by 2 bases, the J end by 7 bases, with 9 bases between. The CDR3 region has the DNA TGTGCCAGCAGTTTAGGGGCGGGGGAGCAGTACTTC. Amino acid sequence: CASSLGAGEQYF.

The chain's CDR3 is CASSPLAGGRYEQYF. The DNA for the CDR3 is TGTGCCAGCAGCCCTTTAGCGGGGGGAAGATACGAGCAGTACTTC. The rearrangement links TRBV5-5 to TRBJ2-7; 10 bases align to TRBD2. The CDR3 contains 15 residues. Germline CDR1 SGHKS, CDR2 YYEKEE (reference sequence). V was clipped by 4 bases and J by 4 bases; unmatched bases: 8.

A note on this clone: One end of the junction is discordant with germline, which a read error may explain. V usage is TRBV5-8 and J usage is TRBJ2-1, with D maybe TRBD1 (6 bases). CDR1 is SGHTS, CDR2 YDEGEE, per germline. This CDR3 has 12 residues. CDR3 coding DNA: TGTGCCAGCAGCTTGAGACAGGTGAGGCCGATCTTC. Amino acids: CASSLRQVRPIF.